Reported below is one T cell receptor (beta chain). The entry originates in a study of spatial heterogeneity in lung cancer. On the study more broadly: Approximately 70 TRACERx patients with early, untreated non-small cell lung cancer donated samples. Where present, follow-up PBMC were sequenced a median of roughly 2 years after resection. As counted in raw reads, each unique TCR and UMI combination appeared more than ten times on average.

TCRdb passed the 5' RACE reads through MiXCR, listing each CDR3 protein once. The profile shows tens of thousands of distinct CDR3 sequences, 8.5% to 10% of them singletons. The J segment lost 0 bases and the V segment lost 4 bases, leaving 14 bases of the junction unmatched. Germline V CDR1 and CDR2: SNHLY, FYNNEI. The CDR3 runs to 20 residues. Time point indicated: blood at routine non-recurrence follow-up after resection. The chain is built from TRBV2 and TRBJ2-3, with 12 bases identical to TRBD2. The TCR was taken from a male donor with early-stage non-small cell lung cancer. The sequencing here drew on PBMCs, taken at follow-up. The CDR3 region has the DNA TGTGCCAGCAGTGCGAGCAGTACTAGCGGGGGGCTCGCTAGCACAGATACGCAGTATTTT. Protein product: CASSASSTSGGLASTDTQYF.